Listed below are T cell receptor beta chains from one sample, sequenced in a study of blood T cell repertoires in COVID-19. The assay was immunoSEQ multiplex PCR, and TCRdb's table has in-frame clones only and misses some. The sample holds about 170,000 clones, roughly 84% seen once. Material: PBMCs or T cells enriched from blood (not recorded which). These receptors were obtained from a woman in her fifties or sixties who had recovered from COVID-19. Both conserved end residues are part of each CDR3. D genes are given only for firm matches. The size of a clone is reported for some rows only, either as once, few or many, or as a class for expanded clones.

TRBV10-3	TRBJ1-5	-	TRBD1	TGTGCCATCAGCGAGACAGGGGCAGGCAATCAGCCCCAGCATTTT	CAISETGAGNQPQHF
TRBV28	TRBJ2-1	-	TRBD2	TGTGCCAGCCGGACTAGCGGAGCCCACTCCTACAATGAGCAGTTCTTC	CASRTSGAHSYNEQFF
TRBV25-1	TRBJ1-2	-	-	TGTGCCAGCAGTGAATTCACAGGGAACTATGGCTACACCTTC	CASSEFTGNYGYTF
TRBV4-3	TRBJ2-7	few	TRBD2	TGCGCCAGCAGCCAAGCCGGGACTAGCAGTTCCTACGAGCAGTACTTC	CASSQAGTSSSYEQYF
TRBV2	TRBJ2-7	few	TRBD2	TGTGCCAGCAAACTAGCGGGAGGGCCGAAGCAGTACTTC	CASKLAGGPKQYF
TRBV7-2	TRBJ2-2	-	TRBD1	TGTGCCAGCAGCCAACCACAGGGGAACGGGGAGCTGTTTTTT	CASSQPQGNGELFF
TRBV9	TRBJ2-1	-	-	TGTGCCAGCAGCGTACGGCGGGACAGCTCCTACAATGAGCAGTTCTTC	CASSVRRDSSYNEQFF
TRBV11-2	TRBJ2-7	-	TRBD2	TGTGCCAGCAGCTCTCTGACTAGCGGGAGGTCCGGCGAGCAGTACTTC	CASSSLTSGRSGEQYF
TRBV2	TRBJ1-3	-	TRBD1	TGTGCCAGCAGCCGGACAGGGGGAAACACCATATATTTT	CASSRTGGNTIYF
TRBV2	TRBJ2-1	-	-	TGTGCCAGCAAAACTCGGGAGTACGGTAATGAGCAGTTCTTC	CASKTREYGNEQFF
TRBV28	TRBJ2-5	-	TRBD1	TGTGCCAGCAGTTCCTTGGGTACAGGGGGCAAGGAGACCCAGTACTTC	CASSSLGTGGKETQYF
TRBV25-1	TRBJ1-1	-	-	TGTGCCAGCAGTGAATTCAGGGATCACACTGAAGCTTTCTTT	CASSEFRDHTEAFF
TRBV12-3/TRBV12-4	TRBJ1-2	-	-	TGTGCCAGCAGTTTTCAGATCTATGGCTACACCTTC	CASSFQIYGYTF
TRBV18	TRBJ1-4	few	TRBD1	TGTGCCAGCTCACCGACTGCCGGGACAGGGAATGAAAAACTGTTTTTT	CASSPTAGTGNEKLFF
TRBV4-2	TRBJ2-5	-	TRBD2	TGTGCCAGCAGCCCTCAGTGGACTAGCGGAGGGGGGCAAGAGACCCAGTACTTC	CASSPQWTSGGGQETQYF
TRBV5-1	TRBJ2-6	-	-	TGCGCCAGCAGCTGGGTCGGGGTCTCTGGGGCCAACGTCCTGACTTTC	CASSWVGVSGANVLTF
TRBV18	TRBJ1-1	-	TRBD1	TGTGCCAGCTCCCATGGACAGGGGGCGAAACTCGCTTTCTTT	CASSHGQGAKLAFF
TRBV7-2	TRBJ2-5	-	TRBD2	TGTGCCAGCAGCCCGGACCTAATCGGGAGCGGGACGTACCAAGAGACCCAGTACTTC	CASSPDLIGSGTYQETQYF
TRBV19	TRBJ2-1	-	TRBD2	TGTGCCAGTAGACCGGGACTAGCGGGAGGGAATTACAATGAGCAGTTCTTC	CASRPGLAGGNYNEQFF
TRBV9	TRBJ2-4	-	TRBD1	TGTGCCAGCAGCGCCGACAGGGTCGGGTCCAAAAACATTCAGTACTTC	CASSADRVGSKNIQYF
TRBV5-1	TRBJ2-3	-	-	TGCGCCTCGCGCAGGGGAGACCGGGGTAGCACAGATACGCAGTATTTT	CASRRGDRGSTDTQYF
TRBV28	TRBJ1-5	-	TRBD1	TGTGCCAGCGCGCGACAGGGGCTGGATGAGCCCCAGCATTTT	CASARQGLDEPQHF
TRBV18	TRBJ2-1	-	-	TGTGCCAGCTCACCGACAGTATACAATGAGCAGTTCTTC	CASSPTVYNEQFF
TRBV6-2/TRBV6-3	TRBJ1-2	-	-	TGTGCCAGCAGTCCGACCGCCAGGGGAATCTATGGCTACACCTTC	CASSPTARGIYGYTF
TRBV11-3	TRBJ2-7	-	-	TGTGCCAGCGCCCGACCCTGGGGCGGGATCCTAAACGAGCAGTACTTC	CASARPWGGILNEQYF
TRBV5-1	TRBJ2-7	few	TRBD2	TGCGCCAGCAGGCCTTTCACTAGCGCAACCTACGAGCAGTACTTC	CASRPFTSATYEQYF
TRBV11-3	TRBJ1-1	-	-	TGTGCCAGCAGCGGTACAAAGGAGGGGACTGAAGCTTTCTTT	CASSGTKEGTEAFF